Each of the 24 T cell receptor beta chains below was sequenced from the same sample in a study of cytomegalovirus exposure and HLA in healthy donors. In the PCR, 60 Vbeta and 13 Jbeta primers were used. The table came from immunoSEQ multiplex PCR; TCRdb's copy has only in-frame clones and leaves some out. The sample has 150,000 to 200,000 clones, 60% to 80% seen once; the top ten hold around 2.5%. The sequencing input was PBMCs. Receptor source: a man between 60 and 75 years old in good health and CMV-seronegative.

The genes are TRBV4-1 and TRBJ2-2, with 11 bases aligning to TRBD2. Losses at the gene ends were 3 bases for V and 2 bases for J; bases not matched to a gene: 11. CDR1 is MGHRA, CDR2 YSYEKL, per germline. The CDR3 sequence is 19 residues long. The CDR3 region has the DNA TGCGCCAGCAGCCAGCAAACTAGCGGGGGCACGATAAACACCGGGGAGCTGTTTTTT. The encoded protein is CASSQQTSGGTINTGELFF.

This clone appeared once. The chain couples TRBV5-1 to TRBJ2-3, with D possibly being TRBD2 (5 bases). Per the germline V gene, CDR1 is SGHRS and CDR2 is YFSETQ. V lost 1 base and J 0 bases, leaving 6 bases between the germline ends. The CDR3 has 14 residues. The CDR3 protein is CASSLSGSTDTQYF. Written as DNA, the CDR3 is TGCGCCAGCAGCTTGAGCGGAAGCACAGATACGCAGTATTTT.

The genes are TRBV5-1 and TRBJ2-3, with TRBD2 matching over 10 bases. From germline, CDR1 is SGHRS and CDR2 YFSETQ. V shed 0 bases and J 6 bases; nucleotides not matched to a gene: 4. The CDR3 runs to 15 residues. As DNA, the CDR3 is TGCGCCAGCAGCTTGGTTGGGACTAGCGCCGATACGCAGTATTTT. It specifies CASSLVGTSADTQYF.

This clone was observed a single time. The chain uses TRBV19 and TRBJ1-1, with D maybe TRBD1 (6 bases). Per the germline V gene, CDR1 is LNHDA and CDR2 is SQIVND (reference sequence). This CDR3 has 13 amino acids. V was trimmed by 1 base and J by 7 bases, leaving 10 bases between them. CDR3 in DNA: TGTGCCAGTAGTATAGCACAGGGTAGTGAAGCTTTCTTT. It codes for CASSIAQGSEAFF.

The chain combines TRBV2 with TRBJ2-3; 7 bases are a match to TRBD2. Per germline, CDR1 SNHLY and CDR2 FYNNEI. The CDR3 consists of 15 residues. V was pared by 8 bases and J by 2 bases, with 10 bases of the junction left unmatched. The CDR3 bases are TGTGCCAGCGTGGGGCTGGGGGGGAACACAGATACGCAGTATTTT. It is translated as CASVGLGGNTDTQYF.

The sample holds a few counts of this clone. The identical CDR3 is also encoded by other nucleotide sequences in the sample. The chain joins TRBV5-1 to TRBJ1-1; 8 nucleotides match TRBD1. V was clipped by 3 bases and J by 1 base; unmatched bases: 2. CDR3 length equals 14 residues. CDR1 and CDR2 from the germline V gene are SGHRS and YFSETQ. CDR3 in amino acids: CASSSGQGNTEAFF. CDR3 nucleotides: TGCGCCAGCAGCTCAGGACAGGGGAACACTGAAGCTTTCTTT.

The rearrangement links TRBV11-2 to TRBJ1-1; 9 nucleotides agree with TRBD1. Germline V lookup: CDR1 SGHAT, CDR2 FQNNGV. CDR3 length: 17 amino acids. The ends lost 4 bases at V and 4 bases at J; junction bases unmatched: 13. CDR3 sequence reads: CASSWGGTGQSVTEAFF. CDR3 DNA sequence: TGTGCCAGCAGCTGGGGGGGGACAGGGCAGTCGGTCACTGAAGCTTTCTTT. The full variable domain, completed using reference TRBV11-2 and TRBJ1-1, is EAGVAQSPRYKIIEKRQSVAFWCNPISGHATLYWYQQILGQGPKLLIQFQNNGVVDDSQLPKDRFSAERLKGVDSTLKIQPAKLEDSAVYLCASSWGGTGQSVTEAFFGQGTRLTVV.

V gene TRBV5-4 combines with J gene TRBJ2-7; 7 bases align to TRBD2. The CDR3 sequence is 15 residues long. J lost 0 bases, V lost 4 bases, and 7 bases had no gene match. CDR1 and CDR2 from the germline V gene are SGHNT and YYREEE (reference sequence). CDR3 sequence reads: CASSVSSGTSYEQYF. The DNA of the CDR3 is TGTGCCAGCAGCGTGTCTAGCGGAACCTCCTACGAGCAGTACTTC.

This clone was observed a few times. The chain has TRBV5-1 and TRBJ2-6; 7 positions agree with TRBD2. Unmatched junction bases numbered 6, after V lost 0 bases and J lost 0 bases. The V gene's germline CDR1 is SGHRS and CDR2 YFSETQ. This CDR3 has 18 residues. The CDR3 DNA sequence: TGCGCCAGCAGCTTGGACAGTCCGGGAGGCTCTGGGGCCAACGTCCTGACTTTC. Translated: CASSLDSPGGSGANVLTF.

This clone was detected only once. The chain combines TRBV7-2 with TRBJ1-2; 9 bases are shared with TRBD1. Losses at the gene ends were 5 bases for V and 3 bases for J; bases not matched to a gene: 4. CDR3 length: 14 amino acids. Germline CDR1 and CDR2: SGHTA and FQGNSA. The CDR3 reads CASSRDRADYGYTF. CDR3 DNA sequence: TGTGCCAGCAGCAGGGACAGGGCTGACTATGGCTACACCTTC.

The chain combines TRBV4-1 with TRBJ2-3, with TRBD2 identical over 8 bases. Germline assignment: CDR1 MGHRA and CDR2 YSYEKL. There are 17 residues in the CDR3. V lost 3 bases, J lost 6 bases, and 14 bases stayed unmatched. The DNA for the CDR3 is TGCGCCAGCAGCCATCCCCGGGGGGGGCGCCCACCTGATACGCAGTATTTT. Its translation: CASSHPRGGRPPDTQYF.

V gene TRBV2 combines with J gene TRBJ2-7, with TRBD2 matching 12 bases. Germline CDR1 is SNHLY and CDR2 is FYNNEI. This CDR3 is built from 14 residues. The V gene end was trimmed by 5 bases and the J gene end by 4 bases; junction bases not matched to a gene: 3. The CDR3 is CASSTGTSGYEQYF. CDR3 DNA: TGTGCCAGCAGTACCGGGACTAGCGGGTACGAGCAGTACTTC.

The rearrangement links TRBV10-3 to TRBJ2-1; maybe TRBD1 (6 bases). Per germline, CDR1 ENHRY and CDR2 SYGVKD. Trimming removed 10 bases at V and 7 bases at J, with 14 bases between. CDR3 length: 12 amino acids. CDR3 nucleotides: TGTGCCACCGTAAAACAGGGTAATGAGCAGTTCTTC. It yields the protein CATVKQGNEQFF.

V gene TRBV5-6 combines with J gene TRBJ1-2, with 7 positions matching TRBD1. The length of the CDR3 is 17 residues. From germline, CDR1 is SGHDT and CDR2 YYEEEE. J gave up 2 bases and V 5 bases, and 15 bases lay outside the gene matches. CDR3 loop: CASRNRGGQLNNYGYTF. CDR3 DNA: TGTGCCAGCAGAAACCGTGGGGGACAGCTTAACAACTATGGCTACACCTTC.

The chain couples TRBV11-2 to TRBJ1-3; no definite D call. CDR1 and CDR2 (germline): SGHAT, FQNNGV. Deletions cut 5 bases from V and 0 bases from J, with 17 bases between. This CDR3 is built from 17 residues. This CDR3 reads CASSSLIARYSGNTIYF. Here the CDR3 DNA reads TGTGCCAGCAGCAGCTTAATCGCCCGTTACTCTGGAAACACCATATATTTT.

The CDR3 DNA reads as TGCGCCAGCAGCTTGAGCGGGACCGGAAACACTGAAGCTTTCTTT. Encoded protein: CASSLSGTGNTEAFF. The gene calls are TRBV5-1 and TRBJ1-1; D possibly corresponds to TRBD1 (5 bases). This CDR3 is built from 15 residues. The V end lost 1 base, the J end lost 2 bases, and 12 bases lay between the germline ends. Germline V gene lookup returns CDR1 SGHRS and CDR2 YFSETQ.

The rearrangement links TRBV5-1 to TRBJ1-4; TRBD1 matches at 7 bases. The germline gives CDR1 SGHRS, CDR2 YFSETQ. The CDR3 totals 16 residues. Trimming at V came to 0 bases and at J to 8 bases, leaving 10 bases not matched to a gene. CDR3 protein: CASSLAGGLDNEKLFF. As DNA, the CDR3 is TGCGCCAGCAGCTTGGCAGGGGGGCTTGACAACGAAAAACTGTTTTTT.

In its sample, this clone was seen a few times. The chain uses TRBV5-4 and TRBJ2-7; TRBD2 matches at 8 bases. Losses at the gene ends were 4 bases for V and 3 bases for J; bases not matched to a gene: 3. CDR1 is SGHNT, CDR2 YYREEE, per germline (reference sequence). The CDR3 loop spans 13 amino acids. CDR3: CASSGGTSYEQYF. CDR3 DNA sequence: TGTGCCAGCAGCGGCGGGACTAGCTACGAGCAGTACTTC.

J is TRBJ2-7 and V is TRBV19; a weak D match, TRBD2 (6 bases). The CDR3 is 14 residues long. CDR1 and CDR2 (germline): LNHDA, SQIVND (reference sequence). V dropped 1 base and J dropped 2 bases, with 9 bases sitting between them. The DNA of the CDR3 is TGTGCCAGTAGTATAGTTAGCGGAACCTACGAGCAGTACTTC. It yields the protein CASSIVSGTYEQYF.

This chain connects TRBV6-5 to TRBJ1-2; D is ambiguous. Germline V gene lookup returns CDR1 MNHEY and CDR2 SVGAGI. This CDR3 comprises 13 residues. Trimming pared 0 bases from V and 3 bases from J, leaving 5 bases between. CDR3 residues: CASSYSHDYGYTF. The CDR3 coding sequence is TGTGCCAGCAGTTACTCCCATGACTATGGCTACACCTTC.

The sample holds a few counts of this clone. The chain has TRBV6-5 and TRBJ2-7; tentative D call: TRBD2 (5 bases). The CDR3 is 13 residues long. From germline, CDR1 is MNHEY and CDR2 SVGAGI. The V gene lost 6 bases and the J gene lost 4 bases, with 13 bases spanning the gap. The CDR3 bases are TGTGCCAGCAGCCCCGACTGGAGGTACGAGCAGTACTTC. Encoded protein: CASSPDWRYEQYF.

This chain uses TRBV2 with TRBJ1-3; D is ambiguous. From germline, CDR1 is SNHLY and CDR2 FYNNEI. V was trimmed by 1 base and J by 0 bases, leaving 7 bases between them. This CDR3 comprises 15 residues. The CDR3 bases are TGTGCCAGCAGTGAAGGGCAGGACTCTGGAAACACCATATATTTT. This sequence encodes CASSEGQDSGNTIYF.

This clone was picked up a small number of times. The gene calls are TRBV9 and TRBJ2-1; 14 nucleotides match TRBD2. The CDR3 runs 21 residues. V lost 6 bases and J lost 0; bases outside the gene matches: 17. Germline CDR1 and CDR2: SGDLS and YYNGEE. Written as DNA, the CDR3 is TGTGCCAGCACCCAATCCCTAGGACTAGCGGGAGGTACAAGCTCCTACAATGAGCAGTTCTTC. Amino acid sequence: CASTQSLGLAGGTSSYNEQFF.

Only one count was recorded for this clone. The J gene is TRBJ2-1, the V gene TRBV6-5; 7 nucleotides align to TRBD2. The CDR3 runs 15 residues. The junction had 14 bases not matched to a gene; V was cut back by 5 bases and J by 10 bases. The germline V gene has CDR1 MNHEY and CDR2 SVGAGI. CDR3 sequence (DNA): TGTGCCAGCAGTCCCAGCCGGGACTACAACACAGAGCAGTTCTTC. It is translated as CASSPSRDYNTEQFF.